This T cell receptor (beta chain) was identified in a study of control samples from healthy donors and cancer patients. Profiled with immunoSEQ multiplex PCR; TCRdb holds only in-frame clones, not every one. The sample has 100,000 to 150,000 clones, 89% seen once. The length of the CDR3 is 18 residues. Germline CDR1 LGHDT, CDR2 YNNKEL (reference sequence). The V end was cut by 4 bases, the J end by 4 bases, with 25 bases between. This TCR was sampled from a man between 50 and 59 years old with head and neck cancer. The gene calls are TRBV3-1 (or the pseudogene TRBV3-2) and TRBJ1-2, with D tentatively TRBD1 (6 bases). Sequencing was done on a sample of PBMCs. The CDR3 here is CASSPFVFEGVNVYGYTF. The CDR3 nucleotides are TGTGCCAGCAGCCCCTTTGTTTTTGAGGGGGTGAACGTCTATGGCTACACCTTC.